The entry that follows covers one TCR beta chain sequence. The antigen is unknown. Its ends do not fully match the called genes, so a read error is possible. The CDR3 spans 19 residues. The germline V gene encodes CDR1 LGHDT and CDR2 YNNKEL (reference sequence). The data derive from a study of CD8 T cells in Susac syndrome. The RNA input was roughly 0.45 to 1 ug, and it was reverse transcribed with random hexamers. From the immunoSEQ multiplex PCR reads, TCRdb called clonotypes with MiXCR, one entry per CDR3 protein. The data hold 400,000 or so distinct CDR3 sequences, with more than 80% observed a single time. CD8+ and CD4+ blood T cells underwent TCR beta sequencing. Through negative isolation, CD4+ and CD8+ T cells were obtained, while TEMRA cells were enriched using FACS. Study results and caveats: The study conceded that relatively few individuals underwent its TCR sequencing and HLA analysis.

The source is a human donor with multiple sclerosis. The rearrangement links TRBV3-1 to TRBJ1-1; D not certain. The specimen was CD8+ T cells from PBMCs. This CDR3 reads CASNQRFPTTLTDNTEAFF. As DNA, the CDR3 is TGTGCCAGCAACCAAAGGTTTCCGACAACCCTGACGGATAACACTGAAGCTTTCTTT.